This is a list of T cell receptor beta chains from one sample in a study of long-term antiretroviral therapy in people with HIV. Libraries were prepared by immunoSEQ multiplex PCR; TCRdb keeps only in-frame clonotypes and omits some of them. Of approximately 30,000 clones in the sample, around 85% were seen once. The sample was unsorted PBMCs, taken 3 years after starting antiretroviral therapy. Receptor source: a middle-aged man with HIV. Each CDR3 is given with its conserved first and last residue. The D gene is left open where the match is weak. Clone size is given for some rows only: seen once, a few or many times, or a class if the clone is expanded.

CDR3aa: CASSEAVGGHYGYTF
CDR3nt: TGTGCCAGCAGTGAAGCGGTGGGGGGGCACTATGGCTACACCTTC
d_gene: .
abundance: once
v_gene: TRBV6-1
j_gene: TRBJ1-2

CDR3aa: CASSLEGELNTGELFF
CDR3nt: TGCGCCAGCAGCTTGGAGGGGGAATTGAACACCGGGGAGCTGTTTTTT
d_gene: .
abundance: .
v_gene: TRBV5-1
j_gene: TRBJ2-2

CDR3aa: CASSWNNEQFF
CDR3nt: TGCGCCAGCAGCTGGAACAATGAGCAGTTCTTC
d_gene: .
abundance: .
v_gene: TRBV5-1
j_gene: TRBJ2-1

CDR3aa: CAWSQPAGETQYF
CDR3nt: TGTGCCTGGAGTCAGCCAGCGGGGGAGACCCAGTACTTC
d_gene: TRBD2
abundance: few
v_gene: TRBV30
j_gene: TRBJ2-5

CDR3aa: CASSLVSFGTLSYNEQFF
CDR3nt: TGCGCCAGCAGCTTGGTATCTTTTGGGACCCTCTCCTACAATGAGCAGTTCTTC
d_gene: .
abundance: .
v_gene: TRBV5-1
j_gene: TRBJ2-1

CDR3aa: CASSHPRETSGNYEQYF
CDR3nt: TGTGCCAGCAGCCACCCCCGGGAAACTAGCGGTAACTACGAGCAGTACTTC
d_gene: TRBD2
abundance: .
v_gene: TRBV7-8
j_gene: TRBJ2-7

CDR3aa: CASSDSSGRGAYEQYF
CDR3nt: TGTGCCAGCAGCGACTCTAGCGGGAGAGGAGCCTACGAGCAGTACTTC
d_gene: TRBD2
abundance: .
v_gene: TRBV11-1
j_gene: TRBJ2-7

CDR3aa: CASSLDPPLTSGASTDTQYF
CDR3nt: TGTGCCAGCAGCTTAGATCCTCCGCTAACGAGCGGGGCTAGCACAGATACGCAGTATTTT
d_gene: TRBD2
abundance: once
v_gene: TRBV11-3
j_gene: TRBJ2-3

CDR3aa: CASSPGQGGELFF
CDR3nt: TGTGCCAGCTCACCTGGACAGGGCGGGGAGCTGTTTTTT
d_gene: TRBD1
abundance: .
v_gene: TRBV18
j_gene: TRBJ2-2

CDR3aa: CASSGDRSNQPQHF
CDR3nt: TGTGCCAGCAGTGGGGACAGAAGCAATCAGCCCCAGCATTTT
d_gene: TRBD1
abundance: .
v_gene: TRBV2
j_gene: TRBJ1-5

CDR3aa: CASSWDARRVNTIYF
CDR3nt: TGCGCCAGCAGCTGGGACGCCAGGAGAGTGAACACCATATATTTT
d_gene: .
abundance: .
v_gene: TRBV5-1
j_gene: TRBJ1-3

CDR3aa: CASGLVLGRDGRPIWQYF
CDR3nt: TGTGCTAGTGGTTTGGTACTAGGGCGCGACGGTCGACCGATATGGCAGTATTTT
d_gene: .
abundance: .
v_gene: TRBV12-5
j_gene: TRBJ2-3

CDR3aa: CASSLARTGDSYEQYF
CDR3nt: TGCGCCAGCAGCTTGGCCAGGACAGGGGACTCCTACGAGCAGTACTTC
d_gene: TRBD1
abundance: .
v_gene: TRBV5-1
j_gene: TRBJ2-7

CDR3aa: CSGRDGGYEQYF
CDR3nt: TGCAGCGGCCGGGACGGAGGCTACGAGCAGTACTTC
d_gene: .
abundance: .
v_gene: TRBV29-1
j_gene: TRBJ2-7

CDR3aa: CASSTGPSTTDTQYF
CDR3nt: TGTGCCAGCAGCACGGGACCTTCGACCACAGATACGCAGTATTTT
d_gene: .
abundance: once
v_gene: TRBV7-2
j_gene: TRBJ2-3

CDR3aa: CASSYLLNSPLHF
CDR3nt: TGTGCCAGCAGTTACCTCTTAAATTCACCCCTCCACTTT
d_gene: .
abundance: .
v_gene: TRBV6-5
j_gene: TRBJ1-6

CDR3aa: CASSLKLRTSGTDTQYF
CDR3nt: TGTGCCAGCAGCCTAAAATTACGGACTAGCGGCACAGATACGCAGTATTTT
d_gene: TRBD2
abundance: .
v_gene: TRBV7-9
j_gene: TRBJ2-3

CDR3aa: CASSEGTGGSNTEAFF
CDR3nt: TGTGCCAGCAGTGAAGGGACAGGGGGTTCGAACACTGAAGCTTTCTTT
d_gene: TRBD1
abundance: few
v_gene: TRBV6-1
j_gene: TRBJ1-1

CDR3aa: CASSQSGRSQKLFF
CDR3nt: TGTGCCAGCAGCCAATCGGGAAGAAGCCAAAAACTGTTTTTT
d_gene: .
abundance: .
v_gene: TRBV16
j_gene: TRBJ1-4

CDR3aa: CASSQARGAPSYEQYF
CDR3nt: TGCGCCAGCAGCCAGGCTAGGGGGGCGCCCTCCTACGAGCAGTACTTC
d_gene: .
abundance: .
v_gene: TRBV4-1
j_gene: TRBJ2-7

CDR3aa: CASSLSGNQPQHF
CDR3nt: TGTGCCAGTAGTCTGTCCGGCAATCAGCCCCAGCATTTT
d_gene: .
abundance: .
v_gene: TRBV19
j_gene: TRBJ1-5

CDR3aa: CASSGGTYEQYF
CDR3nt: TGTGCCAGTAGCGGGGGGACCTACGAGCAGTACTTC
d_gene: TRBD2
abundance: .
v_gene: TRBV19
j_gene: TRBJ2-7

CDR3aa: CASRGQGEGNTEAFF
CDR3nt: TGTGCCAGCAGGGGACAGGGGGAAGGGAACACTGAAGCTTTCTTT
d_gene: TRBD1
abundance: .
v_gene: TRBV6-1
j_gene: TRBJ1-1

CDR3aa: CASRTGWATEAFF
CDR3nt: TGTGCCAGCAGAACAGGGTGGGCGACTGAAGCTTTCTTT
d_gene: .
abundance: .
v_gene: TRBV27
j_gene: TRBJ1-1

CDR3aa: CAISALGGEVADTQYF
CDR3nt: TGTGCCATCAGTGCCCTAGGAGGGGAGGTGGCAGATACGCAGTATTTT
d_gene: .
abundance: once
v_gene: TRBV10-3
j_gene: TRBJ2-3

CDR3aa: CASSVSPTRGYTF
CDR3nt: TGTGCCAGCAGCGTATCGCCCACTCGTGGCTACACCTTC
d_gene: .
abundance: .
v_gene: TRBV9
j_gene: TRBJ1-2

CDR3aa: CASKIGDTLQETQYF
CDR3nt: TGTGCCAGCAAAATAGGGGACACCTTACAAGAGACCCAGTACTTC
d_gene: .
abundance: .
v_gene: TRBV6-5
j_gene: TRBJ2-5

CDR3aa: CSAIQSTEAFF
CDR3nt: TGCAGTGCTATTCAGAGCACTGAAGCTTTCTTT
d_gene: .
abundance: .
v_gene: TRBV20-1
j_gene: TRBJ1-1

CDR3aa: CASSPWDAVHQPQHF
CDR3nt: TGTGCCAGTAGTCCCTGGGACGCTGTACATCAGCCCCAGCATTTT
d_gene: .
abundance: .
v_gene: TRBV19
j_gene: TRBJ1-5

CDR3aa: CASSIDLGRSEKLFF
CDR3nt: TGTGCCAGTAGTATAGATCTCGGACGGTCTGAAAAACTGTTTTTT
d_gene: .
abundance: .
v_gene: TRBV19
j_gene: TRBJ1-4

CDR3aa: CASSVGLSSGRRADTQYF
CDR3nt: TGTGCCAGCAGCGTCGGGCTGTCTAGCGGGAGGAGGGCAGATACGCAGTATTTT
d_gene: TRBD2
abundance: .
v_gene: TRBV9
j_gene: TRBJ2-3

CDR3aa: CASSQLDRDGQYF
CDR3nt: TGTGCCAGCAGCCAACTGGACAGGGACGGGCAGTACTTC
d_gene: TRBD1
abundance: .
v_gene: TRBV4-2
j_gene: TRBJ2-7

CDR3aa: CASSLGTVTDTQYF
CDR3nt: TGCGCCAGCAGCTTAGGGACCGTCACAGATACGCAGTATTTT
d_gene: .
abundance: .
v_gene: TRBV5-1
j_gene: TRBJ2-3

CDR3aa: CASSEGLQGRSGNTIYF
CDR3nt: TGTGCCAGCAGCGAGGGGTTACAGGGGCGTTCTGGAAACACCATATATTTT
d_gene: TRBD1
abundance: .
v_gene: TRBV9
j_gene: TRBJ1-3

CDR3aa: CASSIMTSGRSYNEQFF
CDR3nt: TGTGCCAGTAGTATTATGACTAGCGGGAGGTCCTACAATGAGCAGTTCTTC
d_gene: TRBD2
abundance: .
v_gene: TRBV19
j_gene: TRBJ2-1

CDR3aa: CASSLGAGGPLDTQYF
CDR3nt: TGTGCCAGCAGCTTAGGAGCGGGAGGGCCATTAGATACGCAGTATTTT
d_gene: TRBD2
abundance: .
v_gene: TRBV13
j_gene: TRBJ2-3

CDR3aa: CASSVEEGGFRGSAFF
CDR3nt: TGTGCCAGCAGCGTAGAAGAGGGAGGATTCCGTGGGTCAGCTTTCTTT
d_gene: .
abundance: .
v_gene: TRBV9
j_gene: TRBJ1-1

CDR3aa: CASSLNPGQGNTEAFF
CDR3nt: TGCGCCAGCAGCCTAAATCCGGGACAGGGGAACACTGAAGCTTTCTTT
d_gene: TRBD1
abundance: few
v_gene: TRBV4-1
j_gene: TRBJ1-1

CDR3aa: CASNRGSYNSPLHF
CDR3nt: TGTGCCAGCAACAGGGGCTCCTATAATTCACCCCTCCACTTT
d_gene: TRBD1
abundance: .
v_gene: TRBV5-8
j_gene: TRBJ1-6

CDR3aa: CASSLFSGSGNTIYF
CDR3nt: TGTGCCAGCAGCTTATTCAGCGGCTCTGGAAACACCATATATTTT
d_gene: .
abundance: .
v_gene: TRBV7-2
j_gene: TRBJ1-3

CDR3aa: CASRATSGRYNEQFF
CDR3nt: TGTGCCAGCAGGGCGACTAGCGGGAGGTACAATGAGCAGTTCTTC
d_gene: TRBD2
abundance: .
v_gene: TRBV6-5
j_gene: TRBJ2-1

CDR3aa: CAWGSNTEAFF
CDR3nt: TGTGCCTGGGGCTCGAACACTGAAGCTTTCTTT
d_gene: .
abundance: .
v_gene: TRBV30
j_gene: TRBJ1-1

CDR3aa: CASSLKDRGFTDTQYF
CDR3nt: TGTGCCAGCAGCTTAAAGGACAGGGGATTCACAGATACGCAGTATTTT
d_gene: TRBD1
abundance: few
v_gene: TRBV5-4
j_gene: TRBJ2-3

CDR3aa: CASSEIVDRAVINEKLFF
CDR3nt: TGTGCCAGCAGTGAGATAGTAGACAGGGCGGTGATTAATGAAAAACTGTTTTTT
d_gene: TRBD1
abundance: .
v_gene: TRBV6-1
j_gene: TRBJ1-4